This record covers a single TCR beta chain. Antigen unknown. The table came from immunoSEQ multiplex PCR; TCRdb's copy has only in-frame clones and leaves some out. The sample gives some 42,000 clones, about 83% of which show up once; over 4.5% is in the top ten. These data belong to a study of a mutant IDH1 vaccine in newly diagnosed glioma. Findings of the study overall: Pseudoprogression seemingly bore no relation to changes in top peripheral T cell clonotypes.

The CDR3 is made up of 18 amino acids. The V segment lost 0 bases and the J segment 0 bases; nucleotides outside the gene matches: 7. Germline V lookup: CDR1 LGHNA, CDR2 YSLEER. This sample's time point: week 35, safety follow-up. One vaccine dose held 300 ug of mutant IDH1 20-mer peptide and came with topical imiquimod. The receptor's source is a woman between 50 and 59 years old with glioma. The J gene is TRBJ2-1, the V gene TRBV4-3; 8 bases align to TRBD1. The specimen was PBMCs, collected from a glioma patient whose treatment included an IDH1 peptide vaccine. This CDR3 reads CASSQEGWDRSSYNEQFF. The CDR3 region has the DNA TGCGCCAGCAGCCAAGAGGGATGGGACAGGAGCTCCTACAATGAGCAGTTCTTC.